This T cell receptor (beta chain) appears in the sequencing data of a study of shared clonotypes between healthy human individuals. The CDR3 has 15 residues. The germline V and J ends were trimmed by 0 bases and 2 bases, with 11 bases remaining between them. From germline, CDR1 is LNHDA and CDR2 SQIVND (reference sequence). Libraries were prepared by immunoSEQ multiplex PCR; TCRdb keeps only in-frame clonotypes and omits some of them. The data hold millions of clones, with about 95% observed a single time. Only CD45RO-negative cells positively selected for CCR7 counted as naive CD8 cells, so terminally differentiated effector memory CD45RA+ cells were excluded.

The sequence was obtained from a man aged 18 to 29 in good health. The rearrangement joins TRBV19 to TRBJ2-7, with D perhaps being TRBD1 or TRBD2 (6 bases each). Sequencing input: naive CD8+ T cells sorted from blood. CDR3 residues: CASSIEPGAAYEQYF. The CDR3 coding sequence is TGTGCCAGTAGTATAGAGCCGGGGGCGGCCTACGAGCAGTACTTC.